What follows is one T cell receptor beta chain and its context. Its antigen is unknown. The germline V gene (reference sequence) provides CDR1 LGHDT and CDR2 YNNKEL. The CDR3 contains 14 residues, cysteine and phenylalanine counted. The DNA is not on file. The data were taken from a study of T cells expressing NK-cell markers (TCRdb year 2020). A note on the overall study: In sorted CD3+CD56+NKG2C+, CD3+CD56+NKG2C- and CD3+CD56-NKG2C+ T-cell subsets from several donors, TCR beta-chain repertoires were profiled. Of the eight sequenced donors, seven were found to be HCMV-seropositive and one was found to be HCMV-seronegative. All eight donors whose samples were sequenced were randomly selected healthy volunteers, three of them men and five women. The libraries were sequenced on Illumina HiSeq 2000/2500, MiSeq or NextSeq, producing 2 x 150 bp reads. Overall study outcomes, separate from this receptor: Those dominant clonotypes were again the most abundant among CD3+CD56-NKG2C+ cells in a handful of donors, at roughly 25-65%. For six donors, the dominant CD3+CD56+NKG2C+ clonotypes were among the top 10 CD8+ clonotypes and accounted for about 1.0-7.0% of CD8+ T cells. Whether the expanded NKG2C-expressing T cell clones were specific for HCMV antigens remained unclear.

Sequencing used an Illumina HiSeq 2000. 5'RACE template switching, by which a universal primer site and unique molecular identifiers were added, was used to make TCR beta cDNA libraries. cDNA synthesis was primed from the TCR beta constant segment and was followed by two successive PCR amplification steps. The original methods were these. MIGEC was used to demultiplex reads and group the reads by UMI, and MiTCR was used to assemble and quantify clonotypes. Only TCR cDNA sequences supported by at least two reads were kept to exclude erroneous sequences. The tcR package was used for downstream repertoire analysis, with clonotypes matched between fractions based on CDR3 nucleotide sequence plus V segment. VDJmatch was used to annotate antigen specificity against VDJdb, with one amino acid substitution in CDR3 allowed. The reads went through TCRdb reprocessing, and each CDR3 protein sequence gets one entry with no DNA. The V and J calls shown here were made by TCRdb, not taken from the authors' results. This specimen's table enumerates under 200,000 distinct CDR3 sequences. The ten top clones hold approximately 18% of the sample.

To determine HCMV serostatus, a commercial ELISA kit was used to detect HCMV-specific IgG in serum. Ficoll density gradient centrifugation was used to isolate peripheral blood mononuclear cells from blood. Material: blood T cells: a sorted CD56 or NKG2C T cell subset, CD4+ or CD8+ T cells, or bulk PBMC T cells (not recorded which). The receptor chain draws on TRBV3-1 and TRBJ1-2; TCRdb's assignment of TRBD1 cannot be checked, as there is no DNA. The sequence was obtained from a woman between 18 and 70 years old in good health. The CDR3 region: CASSSGTGGRGYTF.